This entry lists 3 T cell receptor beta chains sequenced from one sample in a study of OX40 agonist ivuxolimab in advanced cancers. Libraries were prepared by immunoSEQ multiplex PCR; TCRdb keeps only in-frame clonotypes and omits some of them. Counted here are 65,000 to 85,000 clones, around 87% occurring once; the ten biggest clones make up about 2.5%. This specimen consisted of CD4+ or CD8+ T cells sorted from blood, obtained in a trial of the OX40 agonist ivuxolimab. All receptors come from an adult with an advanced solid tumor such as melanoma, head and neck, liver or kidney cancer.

The CDR3 loop is CASSQGQGETQYF. The CDR3 region has the DNA TGTGCCAGCAGCCAGGGACAGGGGGAGACCCAGTACTTC. This rearrangement joins TRBV5-6 to TRBJ2-5; TRBD1 matches at 10 bases. Germline assignment: CDR1 SGHDT and CDR2 YYEEEE. Trimming took 4 bases from V and 5 from J; bases not matched to a gene: 2. CDR3 length: 13 residues.

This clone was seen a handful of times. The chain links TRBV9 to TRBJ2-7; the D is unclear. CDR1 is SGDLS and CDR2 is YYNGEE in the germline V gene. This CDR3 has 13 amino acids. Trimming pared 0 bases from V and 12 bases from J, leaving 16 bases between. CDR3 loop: CASSVDQATDAYF. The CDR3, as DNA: TGTGCCAGCAGCGTAGACCAGGCCACAGATGCGTACTTC. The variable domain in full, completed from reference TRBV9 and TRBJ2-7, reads DSGVTQTPKHLITATGQRVTLRCSPRSGDLSVYWYQQSLDQGLQFLIQYYNGEERAKGNILERFSAQQFPDLHSELNLSSLELGDSALYFCASSVDQATDAYFGPGTRLTVT.

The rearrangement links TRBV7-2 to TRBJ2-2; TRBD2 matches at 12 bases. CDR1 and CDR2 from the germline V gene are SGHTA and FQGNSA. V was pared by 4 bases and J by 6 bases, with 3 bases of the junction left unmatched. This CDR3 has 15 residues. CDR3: CASSSRTSGAGELFF. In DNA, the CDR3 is TGTGCCAGCAGCTCACGGACTAGCGGGGCCGGGGAGCTGTTTTTT.